Listed below are T cell receptor beta chains from one sample, sequenced in a study of follicular helper T cells after annual influenza vaccination. Generated by immunoSEQ multiplex PCR, the TCRdb table keeps only in-frame clones and is missing some. The sample holds over 4,000 clones, under 85% seen once. Source: CXCR5+ CD38- circulating T follicular helper cells from blood, taken 7 days after influenza vaccination. Every receptor here comes from an adult who received the influenza vaccine. Each CDR3 is given with its conserved first and last residue. The order of the fields is V gene, D gene, J gene, CDR3 protein. The D gene is left open where the match is weak.

v_call: TRBV14
d_call: .
j_call: TRBJ1-2
cdr3_aa: CASSQDRGAYGYTF

v_call: TRBV20-1
d_call: .
j_call: TRBJ1-1
cdr3_aa: CSARAGVEAFF

v_call: TRBV6-5
d_call: .
j_call: TRBJ2-3
cdr3_aa: CASQPTHTDTQYF

v_call: TRBV7-2
d_call: TRBD2
j_call: TRBJ2-7
cdr3_aa: CASSGSGGSSYEQYF

v_call: TRBV25-1
d_call: .
j_call: TRBJ2-6
cdr3_aa: CASSVGQASGANVLTF

v_call: TRBV7-3
d_call: .
j_call: TRBJ2-1
cdr3_aa: CASSPRIPGPRVVQFF

v_call: TRBV5-1
d_call: .
j_call: TRBJ2-1
cdr3_aa: CASSFRENNEQFF

v_call: TRBV7-3
d_call: .
j_call: TRBJ2-1
cdr3_aa: CASSLGQGGNEQFF

v_call: TRBV5-4
d_call: .
j_call: TRBJ2-1
cdr3_aa: CASSLAGYPRNNEQFF

v_call: TRBV5-1
d_call: .
j_call: TRBJ1-2
cdr3_aa: CASSSAGISGYYGYTF

v_call: TRBV5-1
d_call: TRBD2
j_call: TRBJ2-6
cdr3_aa: CASSLGLAASGANVLTF

v_call: TRBV2
d_call: .
j_call: TRBJ1-3
cdr3_aa: CASSRDSGNTIYF

v_call: TRBV10-3
d_call: TRBD2
j_call: TRBJ2-7
cdr3_aa: CAISGGGGTSYEQYF

v_call: TRBV5-6
d_call: .
j_call: TRBJ2-2
cdr3_aa: CASSLHSNTGELFF

v_call: TRBV18
d_call: .
j_call: TRBJ1-1
cdr3_aa: CASSSGPDTALKAFF

v_call: TRBV27
d_call: TRBD1
j_call: TRBJ1-5
cdr3_aa: CASSPGQGAGGNQPQHF

v_call: TRBV6-5
d_call: .
j_call: TRBJ1-5
cdr3_aa: CASSSISGGPQHF

v_call: TRBV5-6
d_call: .
j_call: TRBJ2-3
cdr3_aa: CASSLGISGGGRDTQYF

v_call: TRBV19
d_call: TRBD1
j_call: TRBJ1-3
cdr3_aa: CASSTSGTGIAGNTIYF

v_call: TRBV4-3
d_call: .
j_call: TRBJ2-7
cdr3_aa: CASSQDQGPYEQYF

v_call: TRBV29-1
d_call: .
j_call: TRBJ2-2
cdr3_aa: CSVGLPGELFF

v_call: TRBV19
d_call: TRBD1
j_call: TRBJ1-4
cdr3_aa: CASSTTRDRLNEKLFF

v_call: TRBV4-1
d_call: .
j_call: TRBJ2-5
cdr3_aa: CASSQGLTQETQYF

v_call: TRBV5-1
d_call: .
j_call: TRBJ1-1
cdr3_aa: CASSRGVDTSVNTEAFF

v_call: TRBV4-1
d_call: .
j_call: TRBJ2-2
cdr3_aa: CASSPLGVNTGELFF